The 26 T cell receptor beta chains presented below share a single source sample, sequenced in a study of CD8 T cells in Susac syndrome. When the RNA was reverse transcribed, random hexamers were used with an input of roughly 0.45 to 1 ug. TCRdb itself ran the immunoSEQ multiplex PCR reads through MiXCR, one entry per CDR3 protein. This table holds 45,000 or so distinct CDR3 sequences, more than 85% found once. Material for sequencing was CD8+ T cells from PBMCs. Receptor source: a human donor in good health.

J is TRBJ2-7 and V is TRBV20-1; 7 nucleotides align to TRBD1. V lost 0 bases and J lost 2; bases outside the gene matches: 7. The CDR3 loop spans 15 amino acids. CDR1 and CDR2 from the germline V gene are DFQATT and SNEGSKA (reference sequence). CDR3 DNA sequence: TGCAGTGCTAGAGATCAAGCCAGGGGGACCTACGAGCAGTACTTC. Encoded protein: CSARDQARGTYEQYF.

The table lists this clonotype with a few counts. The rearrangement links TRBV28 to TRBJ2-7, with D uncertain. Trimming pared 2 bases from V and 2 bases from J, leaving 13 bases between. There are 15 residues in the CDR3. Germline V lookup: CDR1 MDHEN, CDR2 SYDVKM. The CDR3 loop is CASSLEAGPAYEQYF. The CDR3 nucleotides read TGTGCCAGCAGTTTAGAGGCAGGTCCAGCCTACGAGCAGTACTTC.

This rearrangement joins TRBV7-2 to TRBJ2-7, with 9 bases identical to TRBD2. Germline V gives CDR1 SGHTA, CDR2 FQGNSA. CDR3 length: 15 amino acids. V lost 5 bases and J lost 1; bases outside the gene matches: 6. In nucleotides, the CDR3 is TGTGCCAGCAGCCCTCTAGCGGGGTTATCCTACGAGCAGTACTTC. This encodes CASSPLAGLSYEQYF.

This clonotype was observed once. The CDR3 sequence: CASSAGGQGTEAFF. CDR3 DNA: TGTGCCAGCAGTGCCGGGGGGCAGGGCACTGAAGCTTTCTTT. The rearrangement joins TRBV12-3 or TRBV12-4 to TRBJ1-1; D perhaps matches TRBD1 (6 bases). Trimming removed 5 bases at V and 4 bases at J, with 14 bases between. The length of the CDR3 is 14 residues.

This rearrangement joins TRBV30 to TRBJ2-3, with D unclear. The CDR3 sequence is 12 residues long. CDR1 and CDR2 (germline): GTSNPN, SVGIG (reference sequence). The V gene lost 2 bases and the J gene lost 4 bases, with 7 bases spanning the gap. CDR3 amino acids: CAWSITADTQYF. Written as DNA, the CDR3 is TGTGCCTGGAGTATTACGGCAGATACGCAGTATTTT.

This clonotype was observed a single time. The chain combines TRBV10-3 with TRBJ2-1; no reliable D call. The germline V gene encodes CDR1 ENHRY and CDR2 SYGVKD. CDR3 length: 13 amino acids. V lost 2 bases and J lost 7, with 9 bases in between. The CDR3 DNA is TGTGCCATCAGTGAGCCCCCCGGTAATGAGCAGTTCTTC. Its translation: CAISEPPGNEQFF.

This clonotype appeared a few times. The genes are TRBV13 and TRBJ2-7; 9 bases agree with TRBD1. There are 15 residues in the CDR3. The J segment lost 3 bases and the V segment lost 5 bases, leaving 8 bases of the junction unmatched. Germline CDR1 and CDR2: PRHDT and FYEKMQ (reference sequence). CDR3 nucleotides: TGTGCCAGCAGCCCCGGGACAGGGCCTTACTACGAGCAGTACTTC. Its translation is CASSPGTGPYYEQYF.

CDR3 coding DNA: TGTGCCTGGGGTCCGGACTCTGGGGCCTACGAGCAGTACTTC. It yields the protein CAWGPDSGAYEQYF. The chain links TRBV30 to TRBJ2-7; D might be TRBD2 (5 bases). The V gene lost 5 bases and the J gene lost 2 bases, with 16 bases spanning the gap. Germline V lookup: CDR1 GTSNPN, CDR2 SVGIG (reference sequence). This CDR3 comprises 14 residues. Full variable domain (outside the CDR3, taken from reference TRBV30 and TRBJ2-7): SQTIHQWPATLVQPVGSPLSLECTVEGTSNPNLYWYRQAAGRGLQLLFYSVGIGQISSEVPQNLSASRPQDRQFILSSKKLLLSDSGFYLCAWGPDSGAYEQYFGPGTRLTVT.

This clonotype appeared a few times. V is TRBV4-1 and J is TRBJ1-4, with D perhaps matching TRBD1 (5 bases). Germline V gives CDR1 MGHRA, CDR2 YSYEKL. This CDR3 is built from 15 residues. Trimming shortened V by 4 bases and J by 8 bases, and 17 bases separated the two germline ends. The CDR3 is CASSPLEGIGEKLFF. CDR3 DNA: TGCGCCAGCAGCCCTCTTGAGGGGATCGGCGAAAAACTGTTTTTT.

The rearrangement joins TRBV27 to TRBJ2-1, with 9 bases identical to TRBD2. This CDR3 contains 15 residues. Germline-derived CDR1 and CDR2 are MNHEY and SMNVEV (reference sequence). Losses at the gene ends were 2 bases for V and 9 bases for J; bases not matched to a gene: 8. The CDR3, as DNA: TGTGCCAGCAGTTTACTTAGCGGGAGTGGCAGTGAGCAGTTCTTC. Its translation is CASSLLSGSGSEQFF.

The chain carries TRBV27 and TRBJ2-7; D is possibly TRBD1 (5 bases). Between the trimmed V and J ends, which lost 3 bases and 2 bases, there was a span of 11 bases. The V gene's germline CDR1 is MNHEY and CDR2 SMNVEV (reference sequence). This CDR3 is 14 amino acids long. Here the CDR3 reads CASSFSQGPYEQYF. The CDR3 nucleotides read TGTGCCAGCAGTTTTTCTCAGGGCCCCTACGAGCAGTACTTC.

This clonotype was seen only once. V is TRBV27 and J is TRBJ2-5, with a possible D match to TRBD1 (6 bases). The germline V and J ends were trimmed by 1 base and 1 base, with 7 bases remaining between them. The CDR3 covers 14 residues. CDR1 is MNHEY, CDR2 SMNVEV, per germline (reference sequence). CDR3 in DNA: TGTGCCAGCAGTTTATGGGGGCCCCAAGAGACCCAGTACTTC. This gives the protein CASSLWGPQETQYF.

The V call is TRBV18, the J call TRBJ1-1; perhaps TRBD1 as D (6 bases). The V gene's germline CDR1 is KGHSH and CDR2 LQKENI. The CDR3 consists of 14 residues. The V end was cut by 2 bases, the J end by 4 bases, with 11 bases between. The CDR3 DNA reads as TGTGCCAGCTCACCAACGGGGGGGGCCACTGAAGCTTTCTTT. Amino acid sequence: CASSPTGGATEAFF.

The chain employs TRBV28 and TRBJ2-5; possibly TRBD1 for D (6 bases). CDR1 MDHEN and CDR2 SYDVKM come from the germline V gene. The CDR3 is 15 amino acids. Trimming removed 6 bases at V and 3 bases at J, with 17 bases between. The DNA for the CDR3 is TGTGCCAGCAGGACAGGTATTCGGAGAGAAGAGACCCAGTACTTC. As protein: CASRTGIRREETQYF.

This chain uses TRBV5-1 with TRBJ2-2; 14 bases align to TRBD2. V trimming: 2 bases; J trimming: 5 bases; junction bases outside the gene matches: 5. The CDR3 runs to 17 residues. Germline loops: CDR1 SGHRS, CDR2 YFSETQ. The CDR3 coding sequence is TGCGCCAGCAGCTTTCGACTAGCGGGAGGGGAGACCGGGGAGCTGTTTTTT. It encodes CASSFRLAGGETGELFF.

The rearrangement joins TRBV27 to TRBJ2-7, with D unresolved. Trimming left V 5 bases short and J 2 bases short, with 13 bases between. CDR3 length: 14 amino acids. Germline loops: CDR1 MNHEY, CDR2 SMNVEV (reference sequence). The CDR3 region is CASSPILEPYEQYF. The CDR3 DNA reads TGTGCCAGCAGTCCAATACTGGAACCCTACGAGCAGTACTTC.

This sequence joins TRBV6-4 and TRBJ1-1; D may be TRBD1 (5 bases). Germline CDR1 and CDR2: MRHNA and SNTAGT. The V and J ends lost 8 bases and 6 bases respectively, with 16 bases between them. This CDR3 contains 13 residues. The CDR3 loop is CASGTSSSAEAFF. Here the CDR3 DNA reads TGTGCCAGCGGGACGTCTAGCTCGGCTGAAGCTTTCTTT.

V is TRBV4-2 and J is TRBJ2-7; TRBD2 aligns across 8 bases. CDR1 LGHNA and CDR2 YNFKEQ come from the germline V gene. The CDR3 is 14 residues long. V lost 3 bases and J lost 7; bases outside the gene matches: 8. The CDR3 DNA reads TGTGCCAGCAGCCAGGACCTGCGGGGGGATGAGCAGTACTTC. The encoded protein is CASSQDLRGDEQYF.

CDR3 nucleotide sequence: TGCGCCAGCAGCCCTCCGGGACTAGCGGGAGGGCCGGGGAATGAGCAGTTCTTC. As protein: CASSPPGLAGGPGNEQFF. The rearrangement joins TRBV5-1 to TRBJ2-1, with TRBD2 matching over 16 bases. The ends lost 4 bases at V and 7 bases at J; junction bases unmatched: 11. The CDR3 runs 18 residues. CDR1 and CDR2 from the germline V gene are SGHRS and YFSETQ.

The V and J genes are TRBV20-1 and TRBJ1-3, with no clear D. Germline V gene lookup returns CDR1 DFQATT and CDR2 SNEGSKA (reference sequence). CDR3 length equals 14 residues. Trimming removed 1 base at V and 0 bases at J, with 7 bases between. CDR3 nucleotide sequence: TGCAGTGCTAGAGGACTGGGCTCTGGAAACACCATATATTTT. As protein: CSARGLGSGNTIYF.

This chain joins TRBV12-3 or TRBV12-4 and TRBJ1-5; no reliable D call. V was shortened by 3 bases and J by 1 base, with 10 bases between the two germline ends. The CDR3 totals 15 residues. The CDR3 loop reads CASSFSGGSNQPQHF. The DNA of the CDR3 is TGTGCCAGCAGTTTTTCAGGTGGGAGCAATCAGCCCCAGCATTTT.

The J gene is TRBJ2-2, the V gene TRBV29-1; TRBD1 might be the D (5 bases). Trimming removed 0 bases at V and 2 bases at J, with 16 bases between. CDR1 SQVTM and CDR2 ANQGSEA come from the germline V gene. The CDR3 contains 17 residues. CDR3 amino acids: CSVEEIRPGRNTGELFF. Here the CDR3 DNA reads TGCAGCGTTGAAGAGATACGGCCAGGGCGAAACACCGGGGAGCTGTTTTTT.

CDR3 residues: CASSLAQGPTYEQYF. The CDR3 coding sequence is TGCGCCAGCAGCTTGGCCCAGGGGCCGACCTACGAGCAGTACTTC. This chain uses TRBV5-1 with TRBJ2-7; tentatively, D is TRBD1 (6 bases). Germline V gene lookup returns CDR1 SGHRS and CDR2 YFSETQ. There are 15 residues in the CDR3. With 0 bases removed from V and 2 bases from J, the gap between germline ends came to 12 bases.

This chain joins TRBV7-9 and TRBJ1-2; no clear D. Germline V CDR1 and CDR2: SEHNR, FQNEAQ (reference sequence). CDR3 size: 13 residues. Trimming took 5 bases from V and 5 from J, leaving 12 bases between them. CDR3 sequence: CASSLLVGYGYTF. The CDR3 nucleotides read TGTGCCAGCAGCCTCTTAGTAGGGTATGGCTACACCTTC.

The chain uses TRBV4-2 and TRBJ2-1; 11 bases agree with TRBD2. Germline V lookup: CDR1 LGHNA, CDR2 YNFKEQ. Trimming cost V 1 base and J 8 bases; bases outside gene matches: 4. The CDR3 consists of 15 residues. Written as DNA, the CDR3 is TGTGCCAGCAGCCAAGGACTAGCGGGACCCTATGAGCAGTTCTTC. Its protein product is CASSQGLAGPYEQFF.

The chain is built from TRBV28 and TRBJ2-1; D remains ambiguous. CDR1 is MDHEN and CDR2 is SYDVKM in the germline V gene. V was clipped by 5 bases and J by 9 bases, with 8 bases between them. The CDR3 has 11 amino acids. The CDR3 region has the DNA TGTGCCAGCAGTATGGGGATTGAGCAGTTCTTC. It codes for CASSMGIEQFF. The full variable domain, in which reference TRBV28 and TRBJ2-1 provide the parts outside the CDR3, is DVKVTQSSRYLVKRTGEKVFLECVQDMDHENMFWYRQDPGLGLRLIYFSYDVKMKEKGDIPEGYSVSREKKERFSLILESASTNQTSMYLCASSMGIEQFFGPGTRLTVL.